This paragraph reports one T cell receptor beta chain. The source of the sample is a study of CD8 T cells in ankylosing spondylitis. One entry per CDR3 protein results from TCRdb running MiXCR on the 5' RACE reads. Of about 160,000 distinct CDR3 sequences listed, about a sixth are singletons. Input material: blood, either unsorted or a sorted T cell fraction (not recorded which). The TCR originated in a male donor with ankylosing spondylitis or in good health (not recorded which).

Here the CDR3 reads CASSFPGAHSNQPQHF. Here the CDR3 DNA reads TGTGCCAGCAGTTTTCCCGGCGCCCATAGCAATCAGCCCCAGCATTTT. The chain is built from TRBV28 and TRBJ1-5; D is uncertain. The CDR3 is 16 residues long. From germline, CDR1 is MDHEN and CDR2 SYDVKM. Trimming removed 3 bases from V and 0 bases from J, with 12 bases in between.